This T cell receptor (beta chain) emerged from a study of T cells in Graves' hyperthyroidism and ophthalmopathy. This CDR3 is 13 amino acids long. V dropped 7 bases and J dropped 1 base, with 10 bases sitting between them. Per the germline V gene, CDR1 is MNHNS and CDR2 is SASEGT. A lack of ophthalmopathy progression within 18 months defined stable Graves' hyperthyroidism. Each diagnosis drew on symptoms, thyroxine, TRAb, thyroid ultrasound and orbital computed tomography findings. In the case of this clonotype: With a much larger clone just one base away, this may be a read error.

Regions amplified from RNA transcripts were the TCR beta CDR3 regions. Using the HTBI primer set, a first-round RT-PCR was run on the TCR CDR3. Each CDR3 protein is one row after TCRdb ran MiXCR on the multiplex PCR reads. The sample comprises 400,000 to 600,000 distinct CDR3 sequences, roughly 20% of which are singletons, and about 26% rests with the top ten. The sequence was obtained from a man aged 18 to 29 with Graves' hyperthyroidism. The chain recombines TRBV6-1 with TRBJ1-1; a possible D gene is TRBD1 (5 bases). Sample: blood. CDR3 nucleotide sequence: TGTGCCAGCATCGGACACCCGAACACTGAAGCTTTCTTT. This sequence encodes CASIGHPNTEAFF.